A selection of T cell receptor beta chains follows, all from one sample in a study of T-cell memory formation after mild COVID-19. MiXCR, applied by TCRdb to the 5' RACE reads, yields one record per CDR3 protein. The repertoire has about 110,000 distinct CDR3 sequences, 20% to 25% of them found once; the top ten carry under 50%. The source material was PBMCs or a T cell subset sorted from them (not recorded which). These receptors all come from a man in his late teens or twenties who had mild COVID-19 (a few samples of this study predate the infection). Cell type and time point are not known. CDR3s include the opening cysteine and the closing phenylalanine or tryptophan.

CDR3 | length | J | V
CASSLGAMGSLAKNIQYF | 18 | TRBJ2-4 | TRBV11-2
CATSVLAGASDTQYF | 15 | TRBJ2-3 | TRBV24-1
CASSKSGGAYNEQFF | 15 | TRBJ2-1 | TRBV6-5
CASSQEALGAMGTYEQYF | 18 | TRBJ2-7 | TRBV4-1
CASSYSIQPHGYGYTF | 16 | TRBJ1-2 | TRBV6-5
CASSSGRFQETQYF | 14 | TRBJ2-5 | TRBV7-9
CASSLDLAGGYETQYF | 16 | TRBJ2-5 | TRBV5-6
CASSLPGGGLNNEQFF | 16 | TRBJ2-1 | TRBV5-6
CASSLSYRGDEQFF | 14 | TRBJ2-1 | TRBV7-3
CASSFGLVRLDTQYF | 15 | TRBJ2-3 | TRBV7-9
CASGGIGNEQFF | 12 | TRBJ2-1 | TRBV2
CASSFVGGHANTGELFF | 17 | TRBJ2-2 | TRBV12-3/TRBV12-4
CASSRGQNQPQHF | 13 | TRBJ1-5 | TRBV7-9
CASSPIDRYEQYF | 13 | TRBJ2-7 | TRBV27
CASSPRLASGEPQHF | 15 | TRBJ1-5 | TRBV4-1
CASSFGVFDGPYEQYF | 16 | TRBJ2-7 | TRBV7-4
CSVPLADTDTQYF | 13 | TRBJ2-3 | TRBV29-1
CASSATSREQFF | 12 | TRBJ2-1 | TRBV9
CASSRRTVNYGYTF | 14 | TRBJ1-2 | TRBV7-9
CASSQASYEQYF | 12 | TRBJ2-7 | TRBV14
CASSWGTGGSYNEQFF | 16 | TRBJ2-1 | TRBV5-6
CASGPGYGGSPLHF | 14 | TRBJ1-6 | TRBV6-2/TRBV6-3
CASSTSRTGYSNQPQHF | 17 | TRBJ1-5 | TRBV4-1
CSAWGQGGNEQFF | 13 | TRBJ2-1 | TRBV29-1
CSARGDGELFF | 11 | TRBJ2-2 | TRBV29-1
CASSLSPGQGDQPQHF | 16 | TRBJ1-5 | TRBV7-2
CASTLGTSGLNEQFF | 15 | TRBJ2-1 | TRBV12-3/TRBV12-4
CASSLVKLSYNEQFF | 15 | TRBJ2-1 | TRBV7-8
CASSPRGQGTFNEQFF | 16 | TRBJ2-1 | TRBV9
CSARDPRADTQYF | 13 | TRBJ2-3 | TRBV20-1
CASSLKEIWPFLAKNIQYF | 19 | TRBJ2-4 | TRBV5-1
CASSLRVLATRNEQFF | 16 | TRBJ2-1 | TRBV12-3/TRBV12-4
CASSSLADIQYF | 12 | TRBJ2-4 | TRBV19
CASSPKTPKTQYF | 13 | TRBJ2-3 | TRBV7-2
CASSYGQGDTQYF | 13 | TRBJ2-3 | TRBV7-6
CASSLAVQGETQYF | 14 | TRBJ2-5 | TRBV5-1
CATSKTGGRNNEQFF | 15 | TRBJ2-1 | TRBV24-1
CASSARQIQETQYF | 14 | TRBJ2-5 | TRBV6-5
CASSLGAENTEAFF | 14 | TRBJ1-1 | TRBV7-9
CASSLIGVYNEQFF | 14 | TRBJ2-1 | TRBV12-3/TRBV12-4
CASSFEAHGVSFTDTQYF | 18 | TRBJ2-3 | TRBV5-6
CASTMWGGTDTQYF | 14 | TRBJ2-3 | TRBV9
CASSPGRGEADTEAFF | 16 | TRBJ1-1 | TRBV9
CASSFLRGSSEAFF | 14 | TRBJ1-1 | TRBV28
CASSQENNSPLHF | 13 | TRBJ1-6 | TRBV4-2
CASSSPLGGEETQYF | 15 | TRBJ2-5 | TRBV12-3/TRBV12-4
CSARDIGGETQYF | 13 | TRBJ2-5 | TRBV20-1
CASSPQVGTNAYEQYF | 16 | TRBJ2-7 | TRBV7-2
CASSQDWSTGSTDTQYF | 17 | TRBJ2-3 | TRBV4-3
CASSFYREFNQPQHF | 15 | TRBJ1-5 | TRBV5-5
CASSHRDLNTGELFF | 15 | TRBJ2-2 | TRBV12-3/TRBV12-4
CSVGTGDNYGYTF | 13 | TRBJ1-2 | TRBV29-1
CSARGATQFF | 10 | TRBJ2-1 | TRBV20-1
CASSPTGGNTGELFF | 15 | TRBJ2-2 | TRBV7-9
CATLGASTDTQYF | 13 | TRBJ2-3 | TRBV10-3
CASSGGRVRDEQFF | 14 | TRBJ2-1 | TRBV2
CASSSPTSGVGNEQFF | 16 | TRBJ2-1 | TRBV5-1
CASSFLGTGYDTQYF | 15 | TRBJ2-3 | TRBV5-1
CAWSPLGGGLNEQFF | 15 | TRBJ2-1 | TRBV30